One T cell receptor (beta chain) is described in this entry. The germline gives CDR1 SGHTA, CDR2 FQGNSA. J was trimmed by 4 bases and V by 1 base; bases with no gene match: 10. CDR3 length equals 16 residues. This entry belongs to a study of Ad26.COV2.S vaccination and SARS-CoV-2 variants. Sequencing used immunoSEQ multiplex PCR; TCRdb keeps in-frame clones, though not all of them. The sample contains about 250,000 clones, approximately 89% of which appear only once. The treatment was: about 20 received Ad26.COV2.S at low or high dose, single or two shots; roughly five received placebo; per-sample allocation not given. Sample collection was performed on day 63 after the first vaccine or placebo injection.

The material sequenced was peripheral blood, taken in a trial of Ad26.COV2.S vaccine versus placebo. The source of this sequence is a person aged 18-65 years who received the Ad26.COV2.S COVID-19 vaccine or a placebo. The chain combines TRBV7-2 with TRBJ2-7; 7 nucleotides agree with TRBD2. The CDR3 protein is CASSLGRLADAYEQYF. DNA of the CDR3: TGTGCCAGCAGCTTAGGTCGGCTAGCGGACGCTTACGAGCAGTACTTC.